The 30 T cell receptor beta chains given below trace back to one sample, sequenced in a study of molecular identifiers for immune sequencing clone quantification. Via MiXCR, TCRdb re-called the PCR reads, giving one row per CDR3 protein. Among 460,000 or so distinct CDR3 sequences listed, about 20% were seen once. Sequencing was carried out using naive CD8+ T cells from blood, with Jurkat cell RNA spiked in. Subset here: FACS-sorted CD8+CD4-CCR7+CD45RA+ naive T cells. The receptors were gathered from a human donor in good health. Some libraries in this study had Jurkat cell RNA spiked in.

Only a few counts were recorded for this clonotype. One junction end does not reproduce the germline sequence, and a read error may be involved. The rearrangement links TRBV5-1 to TRBJ1-6; D perhaps matches TRBD1 (5 bases). There are 14 residues in the CDR3. In germline, CDR1 is SGHRS, CDR2 YFSETQ. The CDR3 nucleotides are TGTGCCAGCAGCTTAGTCGGGGGTAATTCACCCCTCCACTTT. Protein: CASSLVGGNSPLHF.

The chain is built from TRBV11-2 and TRBJ2-5; the D gene could be TRBD1 or TRBD2 (5 bases each). From germline, CDR1 is SGHAT and CDR2 FQNNGV. This CDR3 has 12 residues. V gave up 1 base and J gave up 10 bases, with 10 bases separating them. DNA of the CDR3: TGTGCCAGCAGCTTAGGGTTGGGGGACCAGTACTTC. Its protein is CASSLGLGDQYF.

The table lists this clonotype with many counts. The rearrangement joins TRBV7-2 to TRBJ2-3; D unclear. This CDR3 region has 15 residues. With 1 base removed from V and 0 bases from J, the gap between germline ends came to 8 bases. Germline values: CDR1 SGHTA, CDR2 FQGNSA. In nucleotides, the CDR3 is TGTGCCAGCAGCTTAGGCCAGATGAGCACAGATACGCAGTATTTT. As protein: CASSLGQMSTDTQYF.

Remarks on this clonotype: Germline is not matched at one junction end, which may reflect a read error. This chain links TRBV12-3 or TRBV12-4 with TRBJ2-6; the D gene is possibly TRBD1 (5 bases). The CDR3 length is 15 residues. The CDR3 spells CASSLWGTGANDLTF. The CDR3 DNA is TGTGCCAGCAGTTTATGGGGCACTGGGGCCAACGACCTGACTTTC.

This clonotype showed up just a few times. CDR3 protein: CASSIPAVGEAFF. The CDR3 DNA reads TGTGCCAGTAGTATACCTGCCGTCGGTGAAGCTTTCTTT. This chain uses TRBV19 with TRBJ1-1; D remains unclear. The CDR3 covers 13 residues. Trimming left V 2 bases short and J 7 bases short, with 11 bases between. The germline V gene encodes CDR1 LNHDA and CDR2 SQIVND (reference sequence).

This clonotype was detected ten times or more. This rearrangement joins TRBV7-2 to TRBJ2-5, with TRBD2 matching over 11 bases. CDR3 size: 18 residues. Germline V lookup: CDR1 SGHTA, CDR2 FQGNSA. Unmatched junction bases numbered 10, after V lost 3 bases and J lost 1 base. The CDR3 loop is CASSFNLGGLAGQETQYF. CDR3 coding DNA: TGTGCCAGCAGCTTCAATCTTGGCGGACTAGCGGGCCAAGAGACCCAGTACTTC.

This clonotype was observed a few times. This chain links TRBV12-3 or TRBV12-4 with TRBJ1-5, with a weak D call TRBD1 (5 bases). CDR3 length: 13 amino acids. V was clipped by 5 bases and J by 7 bases, with 12 bases between them. In DNA form, the CDR3 reads TGTGCCAGCAGTCCAGGGCTAACCCAGCCCCAGCATTTT. Its protein is CASSPGLTQPQHF.

This clonotype was picked up many times. This rearrangement joins TRBV19 to TRBJ1-5; D perhaps matches TRBD1 (6 bases). V was clipped by 5 bases and J by 3 bases, with 11 bases between them. This CDR3 is built from 14 residues. Looked up from germline, CDR1 is LNHDA and CDR2 is SQIVND (reference sequence). CDR3 in amino acids: CASSPGVLNQPQHF. CDR3 sequence (DNA): TGTGCCAGTAGTCCAGGGGTCCTCAATCAGCCCCAGCATTTT.

In the case of this clonotype: A much larger clone lies one base from this, so it may be a read error. Here the CDR3 omits its conserved ending phenylalanine or tryptophan, so a read error is the likely source. The CDR3 loop reads CASSLGWGVVDYGYTL. The CDR3 region has the DNA TGTGCCAGCAGCTTAGGATGGGGGGTAGTAGACTATGGCTACACCCTC. The chain employs TRBV7-2 and TRBJ1-2, with D maybe TRBD1 (5 bases). The CDR3 is 16 amino acids. Germline assignment: CDR1 SGHTA and CDR2 FQGNSA. Trimming cost V 1 base and J 3 bases, with 15 bases left between them.

This clonotype was seen more than once but under ten times. The chain links TRBV14 to TRBJ2-4; D is perhaps TRBD1 (8 bases). The CDR3 consists of 14 residues. Trimming took off 1 base at V and 8 bases at J, with 12 bases between the two ends. Germline CDR1 is SGHDN and CDR2 is FVKESK. The CDR3 nucleotides read TGTGCCAGCAGCCAAGGGACAGGGAGGGACATTCAGTACTTC. It yields the protein CASSQGTGRDIQYF. The variable domain in full, completed from reference TRBV14 and TRBJ2-4, reads EAGVTQFPSHSVIEKGQTVTLRCDPISGHDNLYWYRRVMGKEIKFLLHFVKESKQDESGMPNNRFLAERTGGTYSTLKVQPAELEDSGVYFCASSQGTGRDIQYFGAGTRLSVL.

A note on this clonotype: A much larger clone is a single base away; this may be a read error. The chain carries TRBV14 and TRBJ2-7; TRBD1 agrees at 7 bases. In germline, CDR1 is SGHDN, CDR2 FVKESK. This CDR3 has 13 residues. CDR3 amino acids: CASSPPGQAGQHF. CDR3 DNA sequence: TGTGCCAGCAGCCCACCCGGACAGGCAGGGCAGCACTTC. Drawing the rest from reference TRBV14 and TRBJ2-7, the complete variable domain is EAGVTQFPSHSVIEKGQTVTLRCDPISGHDNLYWYRRVMGKEIKFLLHFVKESKQDESGMPNNRFLAERTGGTYSTLKVQPAELEDSGVYFCASSPPGQAGQHFGPGTRLTVT.

This clonotype was seen a handful of times. The rearrangement links TRBV12-3 or TRBV12-4 to TRBJ1-5, with a weak D call TRBD1 (5 bases). V gave up 5 bases and J gave up 0 bases, with 14 bases separating them. The CDR3 spans 16 residues. CDR3 DNA sequence: TGTGCCAGCAGTCCCTCCGGGACGGCTAGCAATCAGCCCCAGCATTTT. Translating it yields CASSPSGTASNQPQHF.

There are many counts of this clonotype. The chain has TRBV6-1 and TRBJ1-4; no definite D call. CDR1 MNHNS and CDR2 SASEGT come from the germline V gene. V was shortened by 0 bases and J by 7 bases, with 18 bases between the two germline ends. The CDR3 has 17 residues. CDR3 nucleotides: TGTGCCAGCAGTGAAGCGGTTGTGACGGAGCGGGGTGAAAAACTGTTTTTT. This sequence encodes CASSEAVVTERGEKLFF.

This clonotype was seen a handful of times. This chain joins TRBV27 and TRBJ2-5, with TRBD2 matching over 9 bases. Germline CDR1 MNHEY, CDR2 SMNVEV (reference sequence). The trim removed 2 bases at V and 2 bases at J, leaving 6 bases unmatched. The CDR3 extends over 16 amino acids. The CDR3 region has the DNA TGTGCCAGCAGTTTACGACTCCTAGCGGGGCAAGAGACCCAGTACTTC. Protein: CASSLRLLAGQETQYF.

J is TRBJ2-2 and V is TRBV4-2; 9 bases are shared with TRBD2. The CDR3 loop spans 19 amino acids. V was clipped by 2 bases and J by 0 bases; unmatched bases: 10. Germline loops: CDR1 LGHNA, CDR2 YNFKEQ. CDR3 loop: CASSQKGAGGVTNTGELFF. DNA for the CDR3: TGTGCCAGCAGCCAAAAGGGAGCGGGAGGAGTGACGAACACCGGGGAGCTGTTTTTT.

This clonotype was recorded at least ten times. At one of its ends the junction is not consistent with the germline gene, which may arise from a read error. The rearrangement joins TRBV7-7 to TRBJ2-5; 11 bases line up with TRBD2. The CDR3 has 16 residues. Looked up from germline, CDR1 is SSHAT and CDR2 is FNYEAQ (reference sequence). CDR3 sequence (DNA): TGTGCTAGCAGCTTACCTCTAGCGGGAGGAGGAGAGACCCAGTACTTC. It encodes CASSLPLAGGGETQYF. Looking up the rest from reference TRBV7-7 and TRBJ2-5 gives the full variable domain: GAGVSQSPRYKVTKRGQDVTLRCDPISSHATLYWYQQALGQGPEFLTYFNYEAQPDKSGLPSDRFSAERPEGSISTLTIQRTEQRDSAMYRCASSLPLAGGGETQYFGPGTRLLVL.

This rearrangement joins TRBV9 to TRBJ2-1; D tentatively reads TRBD1 or TRBD2 (5 bases each). V shed 2 bases and J shed 2 bases, with 11 bases lying between them. The V gene's germline CDR1 is SGDLS and CDR2 YYNGEE. The CDR3 is 15 amino acids. The CDR3 here is CASSVEGLPYNEQFF. CDR3 in DNA: TGTGCCAGCAGCGTTGAGGGGTTGCCCTACAATGAGCAGTTCTTC.

Points on this clonotype: The junction does not match germline at one end; this may be a read error. The chain links TRBV12-3 or TRBV12-4 to TRBJ1-3; D gene ambiguous. The CDR3 consists of 19 residues. The CDR3 coding sequence is TGTGCCAGCAGTTCAACACACGCCCCCGGGTCTAACTCTGGGAACACCATATATTTT. This sequence encodes CASSSTHAPGSNSGNTIYF.

Details on this clonotype: This may arise from a read error, as a much more abundant clone is one base away. The rearrangement joins TRBV7-9 to TRBJ2-7; D is ambiguous. Trimming stripped 1 base from V and 5 bases from J, with 12 bases between. Germline V lookup: CDR1 SEHNR, CDR2 FQNEAQ (reference sequence). CDR3 size: 14 residues. The CDR3 spells CASSLVGAVDEQYF. The CDR3 DNA is TGTGCCAGCAGCTTAGTGGGTGCCGTAGACGAGCAGTACTTC.

As to this clonotype: Here the CDR3 omits its conserved ending phenylalanine or tryptophan, so a read error is the likely source. The genes are TRBV7-9 and TRBJ1-1; no clear D gene. Trimming pared 3 bases from V and 2 bases from J, leaving 4 bases between. CDR3 length: 12 amino acids. Germline CDR1 reads SEHNR; CDR2 reads FQNEAQ (reference sequence). This CDR3 reads CASSFTNTEAFS. In nucleotides, the CDR3 is TGTGCCAGCAGCTTTACTAACACTGAAGCTTTCTCT.

This clonotype was found many times. This chain connects TRBV6-2 or TRBV6-3 to TRBJ2-5; D gene unclear. Germline values: CDR1 MNHEY, CDR2 SVGEGT. This CDR3 has 16 amino acids. V was cut by 0 bases and J by 1 base, with 12 bases left in between. CDR3 coding DNA: TGTGCCAGCAGTTACTCGTCTGCAGGCGTCCAAGAGACCCAGTACTTC. Its protein is CASSYSSAGVQETQYF.

This clonotype was picked up many times. This chain connects TRBV7-9 to TRBJ2-1; the match to TRBD2 covers 9 bases. The CDR3 contains 16 residues. Trimming took 1 base from V and 7 from J; bases not matched to a gene: 8. Germline V gene data show CDR1 as SEHNR and CDR2 as FQNEAQ (reference sequence). CDR3 nucleotides: TGTGCCAGCAGCTTAGTGGCGGGAGGGCCGCAGAATGAGCAGTTCTTC. It translates to CASSLVAGGPQNEQFF.

This clonotype occurred many times. Here the CDR3 reads CASSYGGGTANTYNSPLHF. In DNA form, the CDR3 reads TGTGCCAGCAGTTACGGCGGTGGGACAGCGAACACCTATAATTCACCCCTCCACTTT. V usage is TRBV6-5 and J usage is TRBJ1-6, with 7 bases matching TRBD1. The CDR3 consists of 19 residues. Germline trimming cut 2 bases from V and 2 bases from J; bases unmatched to any gene: 12. The germline CDR1 and CDR2 sequences are MNHEY and SVGAGI.

This clonotype was observed at least ten times. This chain connects TRBV6-5 to TRBJ2-5, with 11 bases aligning to TRBD1. The junction had 5 bases not matched to a gene; V was cut back by 7 bases and J by 4 bases. CDR1 is MNHEY, CDR2 SVGAGI, per germline. The CDR3 length is 14 residues. The CDR3 here is CASNPGQGGETQYF. CDR3 nucleotide sequence: TGTGCCAGCAACCCGGGACAGGGGGGAGAGACCCAGTACTTC.

This clonotype was recorded many times. The chain joins TRBV28 to TRBJ1-1; D is perhaps TRBD1 (6 bases). Trimming took 6 bases from V and 6 from J, leaving 14 bases between them. The CDR3 has 13 residues. Germline lookup yields CDR1 MDHEN and CDR2 SYDVKM. The CDR3 loop reads CASSFRGMAEAFF. CDR3 DNA: TGTGCCAGCAGCTTCAGGGGTATGGCTGAAGCTTTCTTT.

The chain carries TRBV6-4 and TRBJ2-2, with D unresolved. Per the germline V gene, CDR1 is MRHNA and CDR2 is SNTAGT. This CDR3 is 13 amino acids long. V was cut by 2 bases and J by 1 base, with 2 bases left in between. The CDR3 loop reads CASSDENTGELFF. CDR3 nucleotides: TGTGCCAGCAGTGACGAGAACACCGGGGAGCTGTTTTTT.

Concerning this clonotype: A much larger clone lies a single base off, so this may be a read error. The chain carries TRBV5-3 and TRBJ2-3; D is perhaps TRBD2 (5 bases). TRBV5-3 is designated an ORF whose function remains uncertain. The CDR3 is 15 amino acids. The CDR3 nucleotides are TGTGCCAGCAGCTTGGAGGACCTCGGCACAGATGCGCAGTATTTT. Amino acid sequence: CASSLEDLGTDAQYF.

This clonotype was counted only a few times. This chain uses TRBV19 with TRBJ2-1, with 8 bases aligning to TRBD2. There are 15 residues in the CDR3. CDR1 and CDR2 from the germline V gene are LNHDA and SQIVND (reference sequence). The J segment lost 4 bases and the V segment lost 3 bases, leaving 5 bases of the junction unmatched. The CDR3 DNA reads TGTGCCAGTAGTATTGGGTCTAGCGGGTACAATGAGCAGTTCTTC. Protein sequence: CASSIGSSGYNEQFF.

A single count supports this clonotype. A junction boundary mismatches the germline segment, possibly from a read error. The rearrangement uses TRBV5-6 and TRBJ1-1; D may be TRBD1 (5 bases). The CDR3 is 15 residues long. Per the germline V gene, CDR1 is SGHDT and CDR2 is YYEEEE. The CDR3 nucleotides are TGTGTCAGCAGCCGGGAGGTCAGGGTGTCGCCTGAAGCTTTCTTT. This encodes CVSSREVRVSPEAFF.

Many counts were recorded for this clonotype. CDR3 nucleotides: TGTGCCAGCAGCCACTCCTTCGGGGCAATATCCGGGGAGCTGTTTTTT. Translating gives CASSHSFGAISGELFF. The chain combines TRBV7-9 with TRBJ2-2; either TRBD1 or TRBD2 may fit D (5 bases each). Germline-derived CDR1 and CDR2 are SEHNR and FQNEAQ (reference sequence). V lost 5 bases and J lost 6, with 19 bases in between. CDR3 length: 16 amino acids.